This paragraph reports one T cell receptor beta chain. The CDR3 spans 13 residues. The germline V gene encodes CDR1 SGHVS and CDR2 FNYEAQ. V was trimmed by 3 bases and J by 1 base, leaving 6 bases between them. This sample is drawn from a study of blood T cell repertoires in COVID-19. About the study: The samples span acute and convalescent COVID-19 from the United States, Italy and Spain. PBMCs, B-cell-depleted T cells, or T cells were the source of the cDNA or gDNA that made up the material.

The data were produced by immunoSEQ multiplex PCR, yet TCRdb's version contains in-frame clones alone and is incomplete. The repertoire consists of over 85,000 clones, with around 87% occurring once and the leading ten covering 3%. Sequenced input: peripheral blood. The rearrangement links TRBV7-6 to TRBJ1-1; no clear D. This clonotype originated in a man aged 45-60 years with active or convalescent COVID-19. The CDR3 loop is CASSFRGNTEAFF. The CDR3 bases are TGTGCCAGCAGCTTTCGGGGGAACACTGAAGCTTTCTTT.